This T cell receptor beta chain was recovered during a study of OX40 agonist ivuxolimab in advanced cancers. Concerning the study at large: Ivuxolimab, which targeted the costimulatory receptor OX40 (CD134), was an agonistic, fully human IgG2 monoclonal antibody. Intravenous ivuxolimab was administered to patients every 2 weeks at six dose levels: 0.01, 0.1, 0.3, 1.5, 3 and 10 mg/kg. Of the approximately 53 patients in dose escalation, about 20 had hepatocellular carcinoma, some 15 had melanoma, 9 had renal cell carcinoma and 9 had head and neck cancer. A male proportion of nearly 85% and a mean age of about 60 years, ranging from about 23 to 79, were recorded for the dose-escalation cohort. Patients were allowed to have had prior anti-PD-1, anti-PD-L1 or anti-CTLA-4 therapy, and approximately 37% of the dose-escalation patients had been treated with checkpoint inhibitors. Three dose-escalation patients achieved partial responses, one with hepatocellular carcinoma and two with cutaneous melanoma. The purpose of peripheral TCRbeta sequencing was to test whether ivuxolimab changed TCR sequence diversity and led to clonal T-cell expansion. The monotherapy dose-escalation portion (N of about 49 patients) of the phase I ivuxolimab trial is reported in the paper.

The CDR1 and CDR2 encoded by the germline V gene (reference sequence) are LNHDA and SQIVND. A distance of 13 bases separates the germline ends of V and J, which lose 5 bases and 2 bases respectively. Its CDR3 holds 14 amino acids, cysteine through phenylalanine. The kept DNA is CDR3 alone, 42 bases in frame from the first base. Notes on this clone: Its antigen is not yet known. No much larger clonotype is one base removed from it; base qualities were not supplied.

Genomic DNA was extracted from sorted cells for sequencing of the TCRbeta CDR3 region. The immunoSEQ Assay was used for sequencing of TCRbeta CDR3 regions. In TCRdb, the immuneACCESS table is reduced to in-frame sequences with V and J assigned. These tables do not hold every clone; where another copy was compared, an unresolved V gene accounts for under half, and the others remain unexplained. The sample table holds roughly 80,000 clones, of which about 81% were seen once. 1.5% to 2% of the sample lies in the top ten. Patients with a history of autoimmune disease or receiving systemic immunosuppression were excluded from the trial. Peripheral blood for TCR sequencing was collected from all dose cohorts at baseline, on cycle 4 day 1, and on cycle 7 day 1. The samples were drawn from a first-in-human, open-label, multicenter phase I dose-escalation trial of ivuxolimab. Adults with locally advanced or metastatic melanoma, renal cell carcinoma, hepatocellular carcinoma or head and neck squamous cell carcinoma were enrolled in the trial. Before TCR sequencing, CD4+ and CD8+ T cells were separately sorted from peripheral blood.

Results the study describes overall, beyond this receptor: Which antigens the clonally expanded peripheral T cells were specific for was not determined. In the 0.1-3.0 mg/kg groups, partial responders had among the lowest normalized peripheral clonal expansion, particularly in CD8+ T cells. After ivuxolimab, CD8+ T cells had more expanded clones than CD4+ T cells on average. Low levels of normalized T-cell clonal expansion were also seen in some nonresponding patients. At doses of 0.1 to 3.0 mg/kg, clonal expansion of both CD4+ and CD8+ T cells in blood was seen between baseline and week 6.

The receptor chain draws on TRBV19 and TRBJ2-7, with no confident D gene call. The clonotype originates from an adult with an advanced solid tumor such as melanoma, head and neck, liver or kidney cancer. The sequences come from CD4+ or CD8+ T cells sorted from blood, collected in a trial of the OX40 agonist ivuxolimab. The CDR3 in this case is CASSLAAGTYEQYF. The DNA reads TGTGCCAGTAGTCTGGCAGCCGGCACCTACGAGCAGTACTTC. Outside the CDR3, residues come from the reference TRBV19 and TRBJ2-7 proteins, so the full variable domain is: DGGITQSPKYLFRKEGQNVTLSCEQNLNHDAMYWYRQDPGQGLRLIYYSQIVNDFQKGDIAEGYSVSREKKESFPLTVTSAQKNPTAFYLCASSLAAGTYEQYFGPGTRLTVT.